This T cell receptor beta chain is from a study of blood T cells in healthy people across ages. Study-wide points: Getting older went along with TCR beta diversity per million T cells dropping roughly linearly.

The sample holds many counts of this clonotype. Its antigen is as yet unknown. V was clipped by 4 bases and J by 3 bases, with 14 bases between them. Germline-derived CDR1 and CDR2 are MNHEY and SVGAGI. The CDR3 extends over 15 amino acids. Using a J-beta primer mix together with a sample-barcoded 5' primer, a second PCR was run for roughly 6 to 11 cycles. TCRdb independently ran MiXCR on the 5' RACE reads; one entry per CDR3 protein. The sample contains about 700,000 distinct CDR3 sequences, 32% of which appear only once. V is TRBV6-5 and J is TRBJ2-3; D possibly uses TRBD1 or TRBD2 (6 bases each). This TCR was sampled from a woman at least 80 years old in good health. Sequencing used blood. CDR3 amino acids: CASSSWGADTDTQYF. CDR3 DNA: TGTGCCAGCAGTTCTTGGGGGGCCGATACAGATACGCAGTATTTT.